This T cell receptor beta chain appears in the sequencing data of a study of shared clonotypes between healthy human individuals. Assay used: immunoSEQ multiplex PCR; TCRdb lists only in-frame clones, some missing. The sample holds around 2.3 million clones, 90% to 97% seen once. CDR3 length equals 16 residues. Trimming pared 5 bases from V and 8 bases from J, leaving 24 bases between. CDR1 and CDR2 (germline): SGHTA, FQGNSA. Sequencing used naive CD4+ T cells sorted from blood. As for subset: CD45RA+ positively selected. V is TRBV7-2 and J is TRBJ1-2; D unresolved. This receptor was taken from a man aged 18 to 35 in good health. Here the CDR3 DNA reads TGTGCCAGCAGCCCGATTGGGCTTCGGGTTTCGGACGGCTACACCTTC. Amino acids: CASSPIGLRVSDGYTF.